This TCR beta chain is from a study of read filtering for tumor transcriptome and immune sequencing. From around 0.4 ug of RNA, a library with molecular barcoded alpha/delta and beta/gamma adaptors was made. A single record per CDR3 protein comes from TCRdb applying MiXCR to the reads. Here the sample spans 93,000 or so distinct CDR3 sequences, 20% to 25% being singletons. Germline lookup yields CDR1 MDHEN and CDR2 SYDVKM. V lost 7 bases to trimming and J lost 2 bases; unmatched junction nucleotides: 2. The CDR3 length is 12 residues. Many counts were recorded for this clonotype. The target antigen is unknown. General study points: Approximately 82% of IR-seq clonotypes had a single read, yet these held about 3.4% of reads. Correlation between methods rose after single-read clonotypes were removed.

J is TRBJ2-7 and V is TRBV28, with 7 positions matching TRBD2. Sequenced material: a population of CD138-negative cells sorted from bone marrow. The receptor comes from a donor over 35 with multiple myeloma. DNA for the CDR3: TGTGCCAGCACCGGGGGGACCTACGAGCAGTACTTC. Its protein product is CASTGGTYEQYF.